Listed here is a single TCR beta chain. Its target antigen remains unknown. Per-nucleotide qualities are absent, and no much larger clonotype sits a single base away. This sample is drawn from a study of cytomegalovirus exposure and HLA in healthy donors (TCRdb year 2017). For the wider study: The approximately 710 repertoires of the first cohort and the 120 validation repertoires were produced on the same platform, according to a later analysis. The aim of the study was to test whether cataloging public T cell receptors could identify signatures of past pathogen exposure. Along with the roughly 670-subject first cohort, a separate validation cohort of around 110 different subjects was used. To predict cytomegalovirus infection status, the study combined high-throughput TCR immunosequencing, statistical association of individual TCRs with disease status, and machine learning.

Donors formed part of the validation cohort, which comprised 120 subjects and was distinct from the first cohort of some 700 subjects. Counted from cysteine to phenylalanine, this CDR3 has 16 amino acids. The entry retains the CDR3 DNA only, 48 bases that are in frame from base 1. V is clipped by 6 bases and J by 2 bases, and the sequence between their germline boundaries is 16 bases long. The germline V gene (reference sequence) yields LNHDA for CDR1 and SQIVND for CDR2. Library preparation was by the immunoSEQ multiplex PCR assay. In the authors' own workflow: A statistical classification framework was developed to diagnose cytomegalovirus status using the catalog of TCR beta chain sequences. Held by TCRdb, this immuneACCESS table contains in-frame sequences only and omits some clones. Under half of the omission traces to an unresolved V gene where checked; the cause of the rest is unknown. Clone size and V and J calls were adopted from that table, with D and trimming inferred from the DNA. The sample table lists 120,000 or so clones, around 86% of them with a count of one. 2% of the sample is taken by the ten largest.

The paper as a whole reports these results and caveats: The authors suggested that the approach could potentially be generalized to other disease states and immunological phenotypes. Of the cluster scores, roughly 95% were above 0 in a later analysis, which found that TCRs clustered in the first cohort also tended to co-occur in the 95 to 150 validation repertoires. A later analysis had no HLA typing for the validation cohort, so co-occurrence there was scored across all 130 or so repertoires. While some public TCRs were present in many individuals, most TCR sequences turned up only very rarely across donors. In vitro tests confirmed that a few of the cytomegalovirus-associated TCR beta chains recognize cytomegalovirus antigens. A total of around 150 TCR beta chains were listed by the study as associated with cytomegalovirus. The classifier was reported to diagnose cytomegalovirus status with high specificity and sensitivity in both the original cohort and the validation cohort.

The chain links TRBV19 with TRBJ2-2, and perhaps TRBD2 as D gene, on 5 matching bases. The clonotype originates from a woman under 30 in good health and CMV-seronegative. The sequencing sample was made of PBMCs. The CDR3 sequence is CASRTSGWGNTGELFF. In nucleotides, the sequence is TGTGCCAGTAGGACCTCGGGGTGGGGTAACACCGGGGAGCTGTTTTTT.